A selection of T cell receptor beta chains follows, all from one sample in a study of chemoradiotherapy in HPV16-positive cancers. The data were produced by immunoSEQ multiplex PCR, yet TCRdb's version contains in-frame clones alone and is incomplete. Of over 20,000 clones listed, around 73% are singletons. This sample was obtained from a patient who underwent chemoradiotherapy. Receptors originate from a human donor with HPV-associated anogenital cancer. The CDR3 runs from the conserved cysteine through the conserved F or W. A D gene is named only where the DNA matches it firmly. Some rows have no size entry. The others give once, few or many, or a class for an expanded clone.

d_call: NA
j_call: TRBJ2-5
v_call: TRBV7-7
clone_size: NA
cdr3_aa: CASSFGSAQAGETQYF
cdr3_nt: TGTGCTAGCAGCTTTGGTTCGGCCCAGGCGGGCGAGACCCAGTACTTC

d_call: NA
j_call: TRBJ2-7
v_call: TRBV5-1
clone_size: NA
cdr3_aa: CASSLGREVEQYF
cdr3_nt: TGCGCCAGCAGCTTGGGGAGAGAGGTGGAGCAGTACTTC

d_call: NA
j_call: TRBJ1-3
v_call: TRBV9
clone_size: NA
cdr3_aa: CASSVDQGGNTIYF
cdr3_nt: TGTGCCAGCAGCGTAGATCAGGGTGGAAACACCATATATTTT

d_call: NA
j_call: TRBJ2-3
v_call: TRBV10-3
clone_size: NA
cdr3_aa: CAIGGDSPTDTQYF
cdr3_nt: TGTGCCATCGGGGGGGACAGTCCCACAGATACGCAGTATTTT

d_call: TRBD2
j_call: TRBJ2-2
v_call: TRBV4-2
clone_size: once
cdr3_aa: CASSSSRGGTGELFF
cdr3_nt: TGTGCCAGCAGCTCGAGCCGGGGGGGTACCGGGGAGCTGTTTTTT

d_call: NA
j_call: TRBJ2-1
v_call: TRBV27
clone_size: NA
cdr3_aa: CASSFSGGPYNEQFF
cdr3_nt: TGTGCCAGCAGTTTCTCTGGAGGGCCATACAATGAGCAGTTCTTC

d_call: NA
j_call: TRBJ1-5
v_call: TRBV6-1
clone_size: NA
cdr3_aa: CASSEARAGRQPQHF
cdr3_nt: TGTGCCAGCAGTGAAGCGAGAGCAGGCAGGCAGCCCCAGCATTTT

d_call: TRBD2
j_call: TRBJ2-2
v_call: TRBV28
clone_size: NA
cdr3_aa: CASSLYPAGRTGELFF
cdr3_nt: TGTGCCAGCAGTTTATATCCAGCGGGGCGGACCGGGGAGCTGTTTTTT

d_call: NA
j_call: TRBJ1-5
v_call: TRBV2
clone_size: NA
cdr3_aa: CASSETPSGQPQHF
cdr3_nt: TGTGCCAGCAGTGAAACACCCAGCGGGCAGCCCCAGCATTTT

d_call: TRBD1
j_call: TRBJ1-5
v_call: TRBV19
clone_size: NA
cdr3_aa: CASSDRTGFYSNQPQHF
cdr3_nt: TGTGCCAGTAGTGACCGGACAGGTTTCTATAGCAATCAGCCCCAGCATTTT

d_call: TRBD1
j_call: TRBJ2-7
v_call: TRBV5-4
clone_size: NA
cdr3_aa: CASSLADRGPFEQYF
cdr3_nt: TGTGCCAGCAGCTTGGCGGACAGGGGACCTTTCGAGCAGTACTTC

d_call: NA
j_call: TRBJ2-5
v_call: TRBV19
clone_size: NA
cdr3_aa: CASSLHRGGGTQYF
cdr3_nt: TGTGCCAGTAGTCTCCACAGGGGAGGTGGGACCCAGTACTTC

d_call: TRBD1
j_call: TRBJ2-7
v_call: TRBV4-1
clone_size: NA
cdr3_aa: CASSGDRGGYYEQYF
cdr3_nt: TGCGCCAGCAGCGGGGACAGGGGAGGGTATTACGAGCAGTACTTC

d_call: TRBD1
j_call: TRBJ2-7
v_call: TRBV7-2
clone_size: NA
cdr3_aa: CASSLAAGTAYEQYF
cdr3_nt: TGTGCCAGCAGCTTGGCGGCAGGGACAGCCTACGAGCAGTACTTC

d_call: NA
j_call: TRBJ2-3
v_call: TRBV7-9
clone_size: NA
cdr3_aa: CASSQRGGTDTQYF
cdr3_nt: TGTGCCAGCAGCCAGAGGGGCGGCACAGATACGCAGTATTTT

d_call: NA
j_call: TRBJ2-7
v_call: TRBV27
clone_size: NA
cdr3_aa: CASSFGLRRDEQYF
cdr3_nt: TGTGCCAGCAGTTTCGGACTCCGCCGGGACGAGCAGTACTTC

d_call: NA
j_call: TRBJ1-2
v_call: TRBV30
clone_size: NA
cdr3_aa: CAWYRAGYTF
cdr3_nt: TGTGCCTGGTACAGGGCTGGCTACACCTTC

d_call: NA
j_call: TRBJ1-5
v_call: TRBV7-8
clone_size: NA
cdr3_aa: CASSPRGGGNQPQHF
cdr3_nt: TGTGCCAGCAGCCCTCGCGGGGGCGGCAATCAGCCCCAGCATTTT

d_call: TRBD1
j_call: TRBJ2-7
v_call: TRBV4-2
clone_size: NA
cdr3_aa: CASSQGTGVVSYEQYF
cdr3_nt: TGTGCCAGCAGCCAGGGGACAGGGGTCGTCTCCTACGAGCAGTACTTC

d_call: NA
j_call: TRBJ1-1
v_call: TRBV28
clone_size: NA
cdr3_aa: CASRLRRNTEAFF
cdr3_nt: TGTGCCAGCAGACTACGACGGAACACTGAAGCTTTCTTT

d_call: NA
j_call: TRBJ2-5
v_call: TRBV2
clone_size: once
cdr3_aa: CASRKGAQETQYF
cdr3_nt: TGTGCCAGCAGAAAAGGAGCTCAAGAGACCCAGTACTTC

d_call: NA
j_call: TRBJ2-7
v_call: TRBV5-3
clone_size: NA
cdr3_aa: CARREAGQGFYEQYF
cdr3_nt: TGTGCCAGAAGGGAGGCGGGACAAGGATTCTACGAGCAGTACTTC